The T cell receptor (beta chain) described here comes from a study of spatial heterogeneity in lung cancer. CDR1 MGHRA and CDR2 YSYEKL come from the germline V gene. The CDR3 extends over 16 amino acids. The time point is: sample taken at primary tumor resection. TCRdb re-analysed the 5' RACE reads in MiXCR, keeping a single row per CDR3 protein. The table has approximately 17,000 distinct CDR3 sequences, 7.5% seen once; the top ten hold roughly 20%. Overall study findings and caveats: One measure, the expanded intratumoral alpha and beta TCR count, tracked tumor mutation counts.

Concerning this clonotype: Antigen specificity is unknown. Its ends do not fully match the called genes, so a read error is possible.

The source is a male donor with early-stage non-small cell lung cancer. The chain uses TRBV4-1 and TRBJ2-7; 14 nucleotides line up with TRBD2. Sequencing was performed on lung tumor tissue, taken at surgery. The CDR3 reads CTSSPGLAGVTYEQYF. The CDR3 DNA follows: TGCACCAGCAGCCCGGGACTAGCGGGGGTAACCTACGAGCAGTACTTC.